The next 7 T cell receptor beta chains were all read from a single sample in a study of regulatory and conventional T cells in RAG deficiency. Conventional CD4+ T cells were sorted from blood as CD25-low CD127-high cells. Generated by immunoSEQ multiplex PCR, the TCRdb table keeps only in-frame clones and is missing some. The sample records more than 40,000 clones, over 80% being singletons. These same data were also listed under a study on regulatory T cells. That paper adds: The PCR used 52 TRBV and 13 TRBJ primers.

The sequenced sample consisted of CD4+ effector T cells sorted from blood. The receptors derive from a human donor in good health.

This chain connects TRBV28 to TRBJ1-1; 7 bases line up with TRBD1. Per germline, CDR1 MDHEN and CDR2 SYDVKM. The CDR3 is 14 amino acids. Trimming took 5 bases from V and 0 from J; bases not matched to a gene: 3. The CDR3 here is CASSNRGVNTEAFF. The CDR3 bases are TGTGCCAGCAGTAACAGGGGTGTGAACACTGAAGCTTTCTTT.

The J gene is TRBJ2-2, the V gene TRBV11-2; 10 positions agree with TRBD2. Germline values: CDR1 SGHAT, CDR2 FQNNGV. The CDR3 is 15 residues long. After removal of 2 bases from V and 5 bases from J, the junction contained 2 bases not matched to a gene. The CDR3, as DNA: TGTGCCAGCAGCTTAACTAGCGGGACGACCGGGGAGCTGTTTTTT. Its protein product is CASSLTSGTTGELFF.

This clone occurred once. The J gene is TRBJ2-1, the V gene TRBV7-3; TRBD2 aligns across 7 bases. The CDR3 covers 15 residues. Germline-derived CDR1 and CDR2 are SGHTA and FQGTGA. V shed 3 bases and J 6 bases; nucleotides not matched to a gene: 8. CDR3 loop: CASSLTGRFPNEQFF. The CDR3 DNA sequence: TGTGCCAGCAGCTTGACCGGGAGGTTCCCCAATGAGCAGTTCTTC.

The chain employs TRBV6-1 and TRBJ2-7, with 9 bases fitting TRBD1. CDR1 and CDR2 (germline): MNHNS, SASEGT. This CDR3 comprises 13 residues. The ends lost 9 bases at V and 2 bases at J; junction bases unmatched: 5. In nucleotides, the CDR3 is TGTGCCAGTAACCACAGGGGGCCCTACGAGCAGTACTTC. It specifies CASNHRGPYEQYF.

The rearrangement links TRBV5-1 to TRBJ1-3; no definite D call. This CDR3 has 16 residues. In germline, CDR1 is SGHRS, CDR2 YFSETQ. V lost 0 bases, J lost 0 bases, and 10 bases lay in between. DNA for the CDR3: TGCGCCAGCAGCTTGGGCCAGGTCAACTCTGGAAACACCATATATTTT. This translates into CASSLGQVNSGNTIYF.

This chain uses TRBV19 with TRBJ1-3, with D perhaps TRBD1 (6 bases). The germline V gene has CDR1 LNHDA and CDR2 SQIVND (reference sequence). The CDR3 contains 15 residues. Trimming stripped 5 bases from V and 0 bases from J, with 11 bases between. CDR3 in amino acids: CASSRTRGSGNTIYF. CDR3 coding DNA: TGTGCCAGTAGTCGTACCAGGGGCTCTGGAAACACCATATATTTT.

J is TRBJ1-2 and V is TRBV6-1; the D is unclear. The CDR3 is 14 residues long. Trimming pared 6 bases from V and 0 bases from J, leaving 11 bases between. CDR1 is MNHNS and CDR2 is SASEGT in the germline V gene. DNA of the CDR3: TGTGCCAGCAGCCCCAGCCGTACTAACTATGGCTACACCTTC. Protein sequence: CASSPSRTNYGYTF.